Following are 22 T cell receptor beta chains from one sample sequenced in a study of T-cell reconstitution after alpha-beta-depleted transplantation in children. Researchers prepared the TCRbeta library using unique molecular identifiers, the study reports. One entry per CDR3 protein results from TCRdb running MiXCR on the PCR reads. The profile shows hundreds of thousands of distinct CDR3 sequences, 11% of them singletons. The source was peripheral blood, collected 180 days after TCRalphabeta/CD19-depleted stem cell transplant. These receptors all stem from a male patient aged 2-9 years who had a stem cell transplant for chronic granulomatous disease, so the T cells may come from the graft donor.

This clonotype was picked up many times. The chain joins TRBV7-9 to TRBJ2-2; perhaps TRBD2 as D (5 bases). V was cut by 7 bases and J by 6 bases, with 9 bases left in between. The germline V gene encodes CDR1 SEHNR and CDR2 FQNEAQ (reference sequence). This CDR3 is 12 amino acids long. The CDR3 sequence: CASIGVPGELFF. CDR3 nucleotides: TGTGCCAGCATCGGGGTTCCCGGGGAGCTGTTTTTT.

This clonotype has ten or more counts. The chain recombines TRBV18 with TRBJ2-7, with 12 bases fitting TRBD1. The CDR3 has 16 amino acids. Looked up from germline, CDR1 is KGHSH and CDR2 is LQKENI. J gave up 4 bases and V 4 bases, and 8 bases lay outside the gene matches. CDR3 protein: CASSLRGQGAPYEQYF. The CDR3 DNA sequence: TGTGCCAGCTCACTGAGGGGACAGGGGGCGCCTTACGAGCAGTACTTC.

This clonotype was detected many times. J is TRBJ1-3 and V is TRBV20-1, with D hard to call. The V end lost 5 bases, the J end lost 0 bases, and 11 bases lay between the germline ends. CDR1 DFQATT and CDR2 SNEGSKA come from the germline V gene (reference sequence). This CDR3 comprises 14 residues. CDR3: CSAQGPSSGNTIYF. In DNA, the CDR3 is TGCAGTGCTCAAGGACCAAGCTCTGGAAACACCATATATTTT.

The table lists this clonotype with many counts. The chain joins TRBV5-5 to TRBJ1-2, with D uncertain. In germline, CDR1 is SGHKS, CDR2 YYEKEE (reference sequence). V shed 1 base and J shed 8 bases, with 12 bases lying between them. There are 13 residues in the CDR3. The CDR3 region is CASSLSQARGYTF. CDR3 sequence (DNA): TGTGCCAGCAGCTTGTCACAAGCTCGAGGCTACACCTTC.

This clonotype was seen many times. This chain links TRBV7-8 with TRBJ1-5; tentative D call: TRBD1 (5 bases). CDR3 length equals 16 residues. Germline V gene data show CDR1 as SGHVS and CDR2 as FQNEAQ. V gave up 2 bases and J gave up 5 bases, with 16 bases separating them. CDR3 amino acids: CASSLRSDSPYQPQHF. The CDR3, as DNA: TGTGCCAGCAGCTTACGCAGTGACAGCCCGTATCAGCCCCAGCATTTT.

This clonotype appeared a few times. V and J are TRBV30 and TRBJ2-3; TRBD2 aligns across 13 bases. The CDR3 runs 16 residues. Trimming removed 4 bases from V and 6 bases from J; junction bases left unmatched: 10. Germline V gene data show CDR1 as GTSNPN and CDR2 as SVGIG (reference sequence). The CDR3 coding sequence is TGTGCCTGGAACTCCGGACTAGCGGGAGATAGGGATACGCAGTATTTT. This codes for CAWNSGLAGDRDTQYF.

This clonotype came up many times. The gene calls are TRBV20-1 and TRBJ1-2; the D is unclear. Germline loops: CDR1 DFQATT, CDR2 SNEGSKA (reference sequence). Trimming took off 3 bases at V and 14 bases at J, with 10 bases between the two ends. This CDR3 spans 9 amino acids. CDR3 protein: CSARLEWTF. The CDR3, as DNA: TGCAGTGCTAGGCTAGAGTGGACCTTC.

This clonotype was seen repeatedly, ten times or more. The V and J genes are TRBV12-3 or TRBV12-4 and TRBJ2-1; D is possibly TRBD1 (6 bases). The V end lost 6 bases, the J end lost 4 bases, and 13 bases lay between the germline ends. The CDR3 contains 14 residues. The CDR3: CASRRGDTYNEQFF. The CDR3 nucleotides read TGTGCCAGCAGACGAGGGGACACATACAATGAGCAGTTCTTC.

This clonotype came up many times. The chain couples TRBV12-3 or TRBV12-4 to TRBJ2-5, with 12 bases lining up with TRBD2. The length of the CDR3 is 17 residues. Unmatched junction bases numbered 8, after V lost 5 bases and J lost 1 base. The CDR3 nucleotides read TGTGCCAGCAGTCGAAAGACTAGCGGGAGAGTCCAAGAGACCCAGTACTTC. Translation: CASSRKTSGRVQETQYF.

The chain employs TRBV29-1 and TRBJ2-1; a possible D gene is TRBD2 (5 bases). V lost 4 bases and J 4 bases, leaving 8 bases between the germline ends. Germline V lookup: CDR1 SQVTM, CDR2 ANQGSEA. CDR3 length: 12 amino acids. The CDR3 sequence: CSVATGYNEQFF. CDR3 sequence (DNA): TGCAGCGTTGCCACGGGGTACAATGAGCAGTTCTTC.

In its sample, this clonotype was seen many times. This chain connects TRBV21-1 to TRBJ2-6; the table's TRBD1 call for D was not verified on the DNA. TRBV21-1 is annotated as a pseudogene. The CDR3 length is 17 residues. As DNA, the CDR3 is TGTGCCAGCACCTACGGACAGGGGAGGTCTGGGGCCAACGTCCTGACTTTC. Its protein product is CASTYGQGRSGANVLTF.

The table lists this clonotype with many counts. This chain uses TRBV9 with TRBJ2-2; D gene ambiguous. CDR1 SGDLS and CDR2 YYNGEE come from the germline V gene. The CDR3 extends over 15 amino acids. Trimming pared 3 bases from V and 0 bases from J, leaving 9 bases between. CDR3 bases: TGTGCCAGCAGCGCGGTTGGAGCGAACACCGGGGAGCTGTTTTTT. Protein: CASSAVGANTGELFF. Full variable domain (remainder filled in from reference TRBV9 and TRBJ2-2): DSGVTQTPKHLITATGQRVTLRCSPRSGDLSVYWYQQSLDQGLQFLIQYYNGEERAKGNILERFSAQQFPDLHSELNLSSLELGDSALYFCASSAVGANTGELFFGEGSRLTVL.

There are many counts of this clonotype. The chain carries TRBV5-1 and TRBJ2-7; TRBD2 agrees at 8 bases. Germline values: CDR1 SGHRS, CDR2 YFSETQ. The CDR3 consists of 15 residues. With V trimmed by 0 bases and J by 5 bases, 7 bases remained unmatched. In nucleotides, the CDR3 is TGCGCCAGCAGCTTGGGTAGCGGGATATTCGACGAGCAGTACTTC. This encodes CASSLGSGIFDEQYF. The variable domain in full, with the rest retrieved from reference TRBV5-1 and TRBJ2-7, is KAGVTQTPRYLIKTRGQQVTLSCSPISGHRSVSWYQQTPGQGLQFLFEYFSETQRNKGNFPGRFSGRQFSNSRSEMNVSTLELGDSALYLCASSLGSGIFDEQYFGPGTRLTVT.

The table lists this clonotype with many counts. The rearrangement uses TRBV5-6 and TRBJ1-1; D remains unclear. CDR3 length: 15 amino acids. CDR1 and CDR2 from the germline V gene are SGHDT and YYEEEE. The ends were cut back, 2 bases at V and 7 bases at J, with 18 bases in the middle. CDR3 nucleotide sequence: TGTGCCAGCAGCTTTGGTGGATCCGCGTACGATGAAGCTTTCTTT. It yields the protein CASSFGGSAYDEAFF.

The table lists this clonotype with many counts. The genes are TRBV18 and TRBJ2-6, with D perhaps TRBD1 or TRBD2 (5 bases each). Germline loops: CDR1 KGHSH, CDR2 LQKENI. This CDR3 region has 17 residues. V was clipped by 7 bases and J by 4 bases, with 20 bases between them. The CDR3 here is CASLPPGPLSGANVLTF. DNA for the CDR3: TGTGCCAGCTTACCTCCGGGGCCGTTGTCCGGGGCCAACGTCCTGACTTTC. The variable domain in full, completed from reference TRBV18 and TRBJ2-6, reads NAGVMQNPRHLVRRRGQEARLRCSPMKGHSHVYWYRQLPEEGLKFMVYLQKENIIDESGMPKERFSAEFPKEGPSILRIQQVVRGDSAAYFCASLPPGPLSGANVLTFGAGSRLTVL.

The table lists this clonotype with many counts. This chain links TRBV27 with TRBJ1-2; 7 bases are shared with TRBD1. Unmatched junction bases numbered 10, after V lost 6 bases and J lost 6 bases. Germline CDR1 MNHEY, CDR2 SMNVEV (reference sequence). The CDR3 runs 14 residues. The CDR3 DNA follows: TGTGCCAGCAGAGGACGACAGGGCCGGAATGGCTACACCTTC. Amino acids: CASRGRQGRNGYTF.

This sequence joins TRBV5-1 and TRBJ2-2, with 8 bases that match TRBD1. Trimming took 4 bases from V and 4 from J; bases not matched to a gene: 9. CDR1 is SGHRS and CDR2 is YFSETQ in the germline V gene. The CDR3 runs 16 residues. In DNA, the CDR3 is TGCGCCAGCAGCGTGAGCAGGGGGCGCGGCACCGGGGAGCTGTTTTTT. Amino acids: CASSVSRGRGTGELFF.

In this sample, this clonotype turned up a few times. The chain has TRBV25-1 and TRBJ2-1; weak D call: TRBD1 (6 bases). Trimming left V 3 bases short and J 6 bases short, with 21 bases between. CDR3 length: 17 residues. CDR1 and CDR2 from the germline V gene are MGHDK and SYGVNS. The CDR3 region is CASSDLTGNGAGNEQFF. In DNA form, the CDR3 reads TGTGCCAGCAGTGACTTAACAGGGAACGGGGCCGGCAATGAGCAGTTCTTC.

This clonotype has a count of ten or more. The chain uses TRBV2 and TRBJ1-2, with D hard to call. Germline CDR1 and CDR2: SNHLY and FYNNEI. With 7 bases removed from V and 7 bases from J, the gap between germline ends came to 10 bases. CDR3 length: 11 residues. The CDR3 loop reads CASKFGLGYTF. CDR3 DNA: TGTGCCAGCAAGTTCGGGCTTGGCTACACCTTC.

This clonotype came up many times. The rearrangement uses TRBV5-1 and TRBJ2-2; D is unclear. CDR1 is SGHRS and CDR2 is YFSETQ in the germline V gene. This CDR3 region has 13 residues. Trimming pared 4 bases from V and 0 bases from J, leaving 4 bases between. As DNA, the CDR3 is TGCGCCAGCAGCGGACCGAACACCGGGGAGCTGTTTTTT. Protein product: CASSGPNTGELFF.

This clonotype appeared many times. The chain uses TRBV12-3 or TRBV12-4 and TRBJ2-7, with TRBD2 matching 9 bases. The length of the CDR3 is 16 residues. The junction had 7 bases not matched to a gene; V was cut back by 4 bases and J by 0 bases. CDR3 amino acids: CASSSGAGGYSYEQYF. The CDR3 region has the DNA TGTGCCAGCAGTTCAGGCGCGGGAGGGTACTCCTACGAGCAGTACTTC.

This clonotype was seen at least ten times. The chain has TRBV7-2 and TRBJ1-3; D is unresolved. This CDR3 is 15 amino acids long. Per germline, CDR1 SGHTA and CDR2 FQGNSA. Trimming took 5 bases from V and 0 from J, leaving 11 bases between them. The CDR3 is CASSPGGLSGNTIYF. DNA for the CDR3: TGTGCCAGCAGCCCCGGAGGGCTCTCTGGAAACACCATATATTTT. The complete variable domain, with remaining parts taken from reference TRBV7-2 and TRBJ1-3, reads GAGVSQSPSNKVTEKGKDVELRCDPISGHTALYWYRQSLGQGLEFLIYFQGNSAPDKSGLPSDRFSAERTGGSVSTLTIQRTQQEDSAVYLCASSPGGLSGNTIYFGEGSWLTVV.